This TCR beta chain was identified during a study of cytomegalovirus exposure and HLA in healthy donors. As for this clone: Antigen specificity is unknown.

Study-wide points: Rare sequences made up most TCRs, while some public TCRs were found in many donors. Most of the TCR beta V segments (in an earlier analysis) were productive either about 87% or about 30% of the time. With later analysis, a missense DCLRE1C variant became linked to TCR beta V- and J-gene trimming. HLA alleles were associated with 15,000 to 20,000 TCR beta sequences in a later analysis at 0.05 false discovery rate.

The PCR made use of 60 Vbeta and 13 Jbeta primers. Generated by immunoSEQ multiplex PCR, the TCRdb table keeps only in-frame clones and is missing some. This sample has tens of thousands of clones, with 82% found just once. This TCR was recovered from a man aged 50 to 59 in good health and CMV-seronegative. The sample was PBMCs.

The chain's CDR3 is CASSQEVRGRGETQYF. CDR3 nucleotide sequence: TGTGCCAGCAGCCAAGAGGTCAGGGGACGTGGTGAGACCCAGTACTTC. The chain joins TRBV4-2 to TRBJ2-5; weak D call: TRBD1 (6 bases). CDR1 is LGHNA and CDR2 is YNFKEQ in the germline V gene. CDR3 length: 16 residues. The germline V and J ends were trimmed by 0 bases and 5 bases, with 16 bases remaining between them.